This TCR beta chain originates from a study of CD8 T cells in ankylosing spondylitis. Study-level findings and limits: Those disease-linked clones were CD8+; they were also relatively rare in peripheral blood. The study looked at matched synovial fluid samples from ankylosing spondylitis patients. Disease-linked clones were reported to be significantly enriched there. Characteristic, it appeared, of ankylosing spondylitis blood was a TCR beta motif of eight highly homologous variants.

TCRdb reanalysed the 5' RACE reads using MiXCR and keeps one entry per CDR3 protein. Among fewer than 500,000 distinct CDR3 sequences listed, about 25% were seen once. V shed 0 bases, J shed 8 bases, and the junction held 5 bases outside the gene matches. Germline lookup yields CDR1 SGHRS and CDR2 YFSETQ. This CDR3 has 14 residues. About this clonotype: As yet, its antigen is unknown.

The sequence came from a male donor with ankylosing spondylitis. The sequencing sample was made of blood, either unsorted or a sorted T cell fraction (not recorded which). The chain links TRBV5-1 to TRBJ2-1; the match to TRBD2 covers 7 bases. Written as DNA, the CDR3 is TGCGCCAGCAGCTTGGTTGCGGGAGCGGATGAGCAGTTCTTC. It yields the protein CASSLVAGADEQFF.